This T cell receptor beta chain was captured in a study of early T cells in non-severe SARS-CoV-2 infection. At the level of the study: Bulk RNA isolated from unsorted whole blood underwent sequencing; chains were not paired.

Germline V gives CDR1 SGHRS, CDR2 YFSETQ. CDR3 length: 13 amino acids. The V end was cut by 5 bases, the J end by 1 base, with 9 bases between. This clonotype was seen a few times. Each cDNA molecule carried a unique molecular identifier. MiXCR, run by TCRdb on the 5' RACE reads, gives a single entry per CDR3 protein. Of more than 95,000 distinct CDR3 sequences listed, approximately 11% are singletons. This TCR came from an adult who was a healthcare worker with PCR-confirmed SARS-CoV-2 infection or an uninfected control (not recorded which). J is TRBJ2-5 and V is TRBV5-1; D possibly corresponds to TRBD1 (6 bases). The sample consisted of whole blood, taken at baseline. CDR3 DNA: TGCGCCAGCAGTTCACAGGGCCAAGAGACCCAGTACTTC. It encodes CASSSQGQETQYF.